The 22 T cell receptor beta chains below were found in one sample sequenced in a study of metastatic and nonmetastatic thyroid tumors. MiXCR reprocessed the PCR reads for TCRdb. Found here are tens of thousands of clones, around 16% of them singletons; the top ten hold about 6%. Nobody among the patients had been given any treatment before thyroid surgery. The specimen was blood. These receptors originate from a male donor with papillary thyroid cancer or a benign thyroid nodule (not recorded which). Some clones in this sample may be carry-over from other donors' samples.

This clone was seen at least ten times. The chain has TRBV7-9 and TRBJ2-4, with no clear D. The CDR3 runs to 11 residues. Trimming removed 5 bases from V and 6 bases from J, with 5 bases in between. Per germline, CDR1 SEHNR and CDR2 FQNEAQ (reference sequence). Here the CDR3 DNA reads TGTGCCAGCAGCCCGGGAAACATTCAGTACTTC. This gives the protein CASSPGNIQYF. Looking up the rest from reference TRBV7-9 and TRBJ2-4 gives the full variable domain: DTGVSQNPRHKITKRGQNVTFRCDPISEHNRLYWYRQTLGQGPEFLTYFQNEAQLEKSRLLSDRFSAERPKGSFSTLEIQRTEQGDSAMYLCASSPGNIQYFGAGTRLSVL.

The rearrangement links TRBV30 to TRBJ1-3; D unresolved. The CDR3 runs 14 residues. V was trimmed by 6 bases and J by 0 bases, leaving 12 bases between them. Germline V gene lookup returns CDR1 GTSNPN and CDR2 SVGIG (reference sequence). The DNA for the CDR3 is TGTGCCTGTCCGCGGGGAGGCTCTGGAAACACCATATATTTT. Its protein product is CACPRGGSGNTIYF.

As to this clone: Germline is not matched at one junction end, which may reflect a read error. J is TRBJ1-1 and V is TRBV18; D not resolved. Per the germline V gene, CDR1 is KGHSH and CDR2 is LQKENI. The CDR3 has 15 amino acids. This CDR3 reads CASSHTLQLIAEASF. CDR3 bases: TGTGCCAGCTCACATACCCTACAGCTTATAGCTGAAGCTTCCTTT.

This clone was picked up a small number of times. The V gene is TRBV20-1, the J gene TRBJ2-2, with D possibly TRBD2 on 6 matching bases. CDR1 and CDR2 from the germline V gene are DFQATT and SNEGSKA (reference sequence). CDR3 length equals 14 residues. V lost 0 bases and J 7 bases, leaving 12 bases between the germline ends. The CDR3 sequence is CSARDFKTSGELFF. The CDR3 DNA follows: TGCAGTGCTAGAGATTTCAAGACTAGCGGGGAGCTGTTTTTT.

The CDR3 nucleotides read TGCGCCAGCCGTAGGACGGGAGGAGGCACAGATACGCAGTATTTT. Translation: CASRRTGGGTDTQYF. The chain links TRBV5-1 to TRBJ2-3; 7 nucleotides match TRBD2. Unmatched junction bases numbered 9, after V lost 7 bases and J lost 1 base. In germline, CDR1 is SGHRS, CDR2 YFSETQ. This CDR3 contains 15 residues.

This clone was seen only a few times. The chain couples TRBV6-2 or TRBV6-3 to TRBJ1-2; D call uncertain. The germline V gene encodes CDR1 MNHEY and CDR2 SVGEGT. CDR3 length: 14 amino acids. Trimming left V 2 bases short and J 4 bases short, with 11 bases between. The CDR3 loop is CASSYGMGSYGYTF. Here the CDR3 DNA reads TGTGCCAGCAGTTACGGGATGGGGAGCTATGGCTACACCTTC.

This chain uses TRBV12-3 or TRBV12-4 with TRBJ1-4, with D perhaps TRBD1 (5 bases). The ends were cut back, 4 bases at V and 8 bases at J, with 14 bases in the middle. The CDR3 sequence is 14 residues long. The CDR3 loop is CASSSNQRGEKLFF. The DNA of the CDR3 is TGTGCCAGCAGTTCCAACCAGAGGGGCGAAAAACTGTTTTTT.

This clone turned up a few times. The chain couples TRBV19 to TRBJ2-7; no firm D call. The V end was cut by 2 bases, the J end by 2 bases, with 7 bases between. From germline, CDR1 is LNHDA and CDR2 SQIVND (reference sequence). The CDR3 is 13 residues long. CDR3 region: CASSIRSPYEQYF. DNA for the CDR3: TGTGCCAGTAGTATAAGGTCGCCCTACGAGCAGTACTTC.

The sample holds many counts of this clone. The V gene is TRBV20-1, the J gene TRBJ2-3; D unresolved. CDR1 and CDR2 (germline): DFQATT, SNEGSKA (reference sequence). V was cut by 1 base and J by 2 bases, with 13 bases left in between. The CDR3 spans 15 residues. The DNA of the CDR3 is TGCAGTGCTAGAGGCGGAGCGCTCTTCACAGATACGCAGTATTTT. This encodes CSARGGALFTDTQYF.

This clone was seen repeatedly, ten times or more. The V and J genes are TRBV5-1 and TRBJ1-2, with D perhaps matching TRBD1 (6 bases). Germline lookup yields CDR1 SGHRS and CDR2 YFSETQ. V was pared by 0 bases and J by 8 bases, with 8 bases between. The CDR3 has 12 residues. The CDR3 sequence is CASSLDRDGYTF. As DNA, the CDR3 is TGCGCCAGCAGCTTGGACAGGGACGGCTACACCTTC.

There are a few counts of this clone. The chain combines TRBV12-3 or TRBV12-4 with TRBJ1-2, with a tentative D call TRBD1 (6 bases). This CDR3 comprises 14 residues. Trimming left V 8 bases short and J 2 bases short, with 15 bases between. The CDR3, as DNA: TGTGCCAGCGGGCACAGGGATATGAACTATGGCTACACCTTC. This translates into CASGHRDMNYGYTF.

The rearrangement joins TRBV5-1 to TRBJ2-3; 7 nucleotides align to TRBD1. V lost 0 bases and J lost 7; bases outside the gene matches: 11. This CDR3 is 16 amino acids long. Germline V CDR1 and CDR2: SGHRS, YFSETQ. This CDR3 is CASSLDLRDRLNTQYF. DNA for the CDR3: TGCGCCAGCAGCTTGGATCTACGGGACAGACTGAATACGCAGTATTTT.

This clone has a count of ten or more. The gene calls are TRBV13 and TRBJ2-3, with unresolved D. CDR1 and CDR2 from the germline V gene are PRHDT and FYEKMQ (reference sequence). V lost 2 bases, J lost 5 bases, and 2 bases lay in between. CDR3 length: 11 amino acids. Written as DNA, the CDR3 is TGTGCCAGCAGCTTAAAAGATACGCAGTATTTT. This codes for CASSLKDTQYF. Full variable domain (missing parts from reference TRBV13 and TRBJ2-3): AAGVIQSPRHLIKEKRETATLKCYPIPRHDTVYWYQQGPGQDPQFLISFYEKMQSDKGSIPDRFSAQQFSDYHSELNMSSLELGDSALYFCASSLKDTQYFGPGTRLTVL.

This clone was detected many times. For the CDR3, the DNA is TGTGCCACCAGCAGAGAGGTCCTTCCCACCTCCTACGAGCAGTACTTC. Translated, it gives CATSREVLPTSYEQYF. J is TRBJ2-7 and V is TRBV15, with unresolved D. Germline-derived CDR1 and CDR2 are LNHNV and YYDKDF (reference sequence). CDR3 length: 16 amino acids. V was shortened by 0 bases and J by 0 bases, with 12 bases between the two germline ends.

This clone came up a few times. A much larger clone is a single base away; this may be a read error. The CDR3, as DNA: TGTGCCACCTCACAGGGGGCGAGAAGCAGTAAGCCCCAGCATTTT. Translated, it gives CATSQGARSSKPQHF. This chain links TRBV19 with TRBJ1-5; TRBD1 matches at 9 bases. The CDR3 totals 15 residues. Germline V gene data show CDR1 as LNHDA and CDR2 as SQIVND (reference sequence). Trimming took 10 bases from V and 8 from J; bases not matched to a gene: 15.

The chain recombines TRBV20-1 with TRBJ1-2, with a weak D call TRBD1 (5 bases). Trimming removed 1 base from V and 2 bases from J, with 11 bases in between. This CDR3 has 14 amino acids. The V gene's germline CDR1 is DFQATT and CDR2 SNEGSKA (reference sequence). In DNA form, the CDR3 reads TGCAGTGCTAGAGTCCCATCAGGGAACTATGGCTACACCTTC. Its translation: CSARVPSGNYGYTF.

This clone is large in the sample. V is TRBV28 and J is TRBJ2-2, with 7 bases lining up with TRBD1. The V segment lost 6 bases and the J segment 3 bases; nucleotides outside the gene matches: 7. Germline V gene data show CDR1 as MDHEN and CDR2 as SYDVKM. The CDR3 totals 15 residues. The chain's CDR3 is CASRPGQLDTGELFF. The DNA for the CDR3 is TGTGCCAGCAGGCCGGGACAGCTCGACACCGGGGAGCTGTTTTTT.

This clone was counted a few times. Compared with germline, one end of the junction differs, possibly owing to a read error. This rearrangement joins TRBV27 to TRBJ2-2; no clear D. This CDR3 spans 18 amino acids. Germline V CDR1 and CDR2: MNHEY, SMNVEV (reference sequence). The chain's CDR3 is CAISLGPRGYPNTGELFF. CDR3 in DNA: TGTGCCATCAGTTTGGGTCCCCGCGGCTATCCGAACACCGGGGAGCTGTTTTTT.

This clone counts as medium-sized. The CDR3 sequence is CASSPRGGQVGSPLHF. CDR3 nucleotide sequence: TGTGCCAGCAGCCCCAGAGGGGGGCAAGTGGGTTCACCCCTCCACTTT. The chain recombines TRBV4-2 with TRBJ1-6; D perhaps matches TRBD1 (6 bases). Looked up from germline, CDR1 is LGHNA and CDR2 is YNFKEQ. This CDR3 comprises 16 residues. With 4 bases removed from V and 9 bases from J, the gap between germline ends came to 19 bases.

This clone was seen at least ten times. J is TRBJ2-2 and V is TRBV19, with TRBD1 matching 7 bases. This CDR3 is 16 amino acids long. The V and J ends lost 4 bases and 0 bases, in that order; junction bases with no gene match: 5. CDR1 and CDR2 from the germline V gene are LNHDA and SQIVND (reference sequence). The CDR3 nucleotides read TGTGCCAGTAGTAGGACAGGACCTTCGAACACCGGGGAGCTGTTTTTT. Translated: CASSRTGPSNTGELFF.

This clone has at least ten counts. The gene calls are TRBV9 and TRBJ2-7; the match to TRBD1 covers 7 bases. In germline, CDR1 is SGDLS, CDR2 YYNGEE. This CDR3 has 15 amino acids. Trimming at V came to 0 bases and at J to 0 bases, leaving 3 bases not matched to a gene. The DNA of the CDR3 is TGTGCCAGCAGCGTAGAAGGGACAGACTCCTACGAGCAGTACTTC. It codes for CASSVEGTDSYEQYF.

This chain joins TRBV20-1 and TRBJ2-5, with a tentative D call TRBD2 (6 bases). This CDR3 spans 13 amino acids. The germline V gene encodes CDR1 DFQATT and CDR2 SNEGSKA (reference sequence). Trimming left V 1 base short and J 5 bases short, with 11 bases between. CDR3 sequence: CSARVGGAETQYF. CDR3 sequence (DNA): TGCAGTGCTAGAGTTGGCGGGGCGGAGACCCAGTACTTC.